This T cell receptor beta chain was found in a study of T cell responses to AZD1222 COVID-19 vaccine. Study details: Pooled samples include second doses given at about 4 or 12 weeks. The study's findings and limits: Among those given AZD1222, only five or six were seropositive at baseline. The donor cohort was predominantly white British with a female majority, and clonal diversity may have been underestimated.

Germline-derived CDR1 and CDR2 are SGDLS and YYNGEE. V lost 2 bases and J lost 0, with 6 bases in between. The CDR3 totals 15 residues. Assay: immunoSEQ multiplex PCR; the TCRdb copy retains only in-frame clones and omits some. The sample lists about 84,000 clones; roughly 85% were seen once. Of note for this clone: Its antigen is unknown.

Material: peripheral blood, obtained on day 0 of AZD1222 vaccination. The source of this sequence is an adult in good health. The chain employs TRBV9 and TRBJ1-6; D unclear. The CDR3 region is CASSVGSSYNSPLHF. In DNA, the CDR3 is TGTGCCAGCAGCGTTGGCAGCTCCTATAATTCACCCCTCCACTTT.